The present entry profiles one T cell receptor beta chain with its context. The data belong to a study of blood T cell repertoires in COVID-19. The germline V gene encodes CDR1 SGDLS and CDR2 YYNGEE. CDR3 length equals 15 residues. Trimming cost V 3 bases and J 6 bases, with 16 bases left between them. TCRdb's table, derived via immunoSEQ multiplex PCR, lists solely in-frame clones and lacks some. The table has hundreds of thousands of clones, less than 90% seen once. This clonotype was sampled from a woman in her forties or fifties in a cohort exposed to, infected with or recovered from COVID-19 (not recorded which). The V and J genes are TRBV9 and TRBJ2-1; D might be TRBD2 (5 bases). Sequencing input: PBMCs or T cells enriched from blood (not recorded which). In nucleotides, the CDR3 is TGTGCCAGCAGCGGAGAGGGTTGGGTCTCCAATGAGCAGTTCTTC. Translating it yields CASSGEGWVSNEQFF.